The clone carrying this TCR beta chain was detected once. As yet, its antigen is unknown. This entry belongs to a study of T cell responses to AZD1222 COVID-19 vaccine. Overall study findings and caveats: White British ancestry dominated among donors, who included more females, and clonal diversity was possibly underestimated.

The junction had 11 bases not matched to a gene; V was cut back by 4 bases and J by 2 bases. The germline V gene encodes CDR1 SGHNT and CDR2 YYREEE (reference sequence). This CDR3 has 18 amino acids. Sequenced by immunoSEQ multiplex PCR; TCRdb stores in-frame clones only, minus some. The sample includes 90,000 or so clones, around nine tenths of them seen just once. V gene TRBV5-4 combines with J gene TRBJ2-5; 13 bases are shared with TRBD2. The input for sequencing was peripheral blood, taken on day 0 of AZD1222 vaccination. This TCR came from an adult in good health. The DNA for the CDR3 is TGTGCCAGCAGCCAGGGACTAGCGGGGTCTGGGGTTCAAGAGACCCAGTACTTC. Its protein is CASSQGLAGSGVQETQYF.